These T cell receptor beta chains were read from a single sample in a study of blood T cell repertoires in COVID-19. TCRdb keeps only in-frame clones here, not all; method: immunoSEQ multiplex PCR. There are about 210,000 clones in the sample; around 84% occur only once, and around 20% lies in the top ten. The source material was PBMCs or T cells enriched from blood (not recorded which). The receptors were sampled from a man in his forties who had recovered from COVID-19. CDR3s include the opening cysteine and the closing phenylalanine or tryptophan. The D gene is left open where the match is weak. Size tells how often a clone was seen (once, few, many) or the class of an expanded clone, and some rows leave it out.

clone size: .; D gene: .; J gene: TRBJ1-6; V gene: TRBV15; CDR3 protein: CATSRGQRNNSPLHF; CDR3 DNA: TGTGCCACCAGCAGAGGCCAGCGTAATAATTCACCCCTCCACTTT
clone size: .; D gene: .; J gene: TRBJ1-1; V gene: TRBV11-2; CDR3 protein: CASSFSQGGTLNTEAFF; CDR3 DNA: TGTGCCAGCAGCTTTTCTCAAGGAGGGACCTTGAACACTGAAGCTTTCTTT
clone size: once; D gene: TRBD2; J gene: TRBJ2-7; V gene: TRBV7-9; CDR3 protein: CASSLSGRNYEQYF; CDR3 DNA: TGTGCCAGCAGCCTTAGCGGGAGAAACTACGAGCAGTACTTC
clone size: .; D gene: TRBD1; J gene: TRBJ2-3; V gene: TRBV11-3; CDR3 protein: CASIQGGDTDTQYF; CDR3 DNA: TGTGCCAGCATACAGGGGGGAGATACAGATACGCAGTATTTT
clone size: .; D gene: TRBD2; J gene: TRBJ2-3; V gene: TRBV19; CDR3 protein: CASSMSSGADTQYF; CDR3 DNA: TGTGCCAGTAGTATGTCTAGCGGTGCAGATACGCAGTATTTT
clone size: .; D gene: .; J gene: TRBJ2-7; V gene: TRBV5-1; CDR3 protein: CASSVGNSHSSYEQYF; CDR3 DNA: TGCGCCAGCAGCGTGGGGAACAGCCATAGCTCCTACGAGCAGTACTTC
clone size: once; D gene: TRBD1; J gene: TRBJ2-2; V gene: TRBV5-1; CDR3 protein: CASSLVGGSGELFF; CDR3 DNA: TGCGCCAGCAGCTTGGTAGGGGGCTCAGGGGAGCTGTTTTTT
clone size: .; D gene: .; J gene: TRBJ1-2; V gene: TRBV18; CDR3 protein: CASSPPNRVIKSDGYTF; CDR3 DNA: TGTGCCAGCTCACCACCGAACAGGGTAATAAAATCCGATGGCTACACCTTC
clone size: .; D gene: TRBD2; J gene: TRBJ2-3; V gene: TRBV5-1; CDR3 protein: CASSLGGRAGDTQYF; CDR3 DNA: TGCGCCAGCAGCTTGGGTGGGAGGGCCGGAGATACGCAGTATTTT
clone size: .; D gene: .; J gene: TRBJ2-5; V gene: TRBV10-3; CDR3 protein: CAISEAGRWETQYF; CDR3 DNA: TGTGCCATCAGTGAGGCAGGGCGGTGGGAGACCCAGTACTTC
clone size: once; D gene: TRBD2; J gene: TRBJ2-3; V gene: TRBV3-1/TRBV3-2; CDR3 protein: CASSPLGLAVTDTQYF; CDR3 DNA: TGTGCCAGCAGCCCCCTCGGGCTAGCGGTCACAGATACGCAGTATTTT
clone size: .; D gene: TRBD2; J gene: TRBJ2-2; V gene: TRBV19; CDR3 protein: CASSGTSHLFWTGELFF; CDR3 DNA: TGTGCCAGTAGTGGGACTAGTCATCTATTTTGGACCGGGGAGCTGTTTTTT
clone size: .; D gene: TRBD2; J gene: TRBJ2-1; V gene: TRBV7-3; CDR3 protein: CASSLIGLAGGHNEQFF; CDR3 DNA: TGTGCCAGCAGCTTAATAGGTCTAGCGGGAGGACACAATGAGCAGTTCTTC
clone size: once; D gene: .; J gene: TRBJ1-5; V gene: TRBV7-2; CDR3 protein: CASSLVANGNQPQHF; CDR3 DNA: TGTGCCAGCAGCTTAGTAGCTAATGGCAATCAGCCCCAGCATTTT
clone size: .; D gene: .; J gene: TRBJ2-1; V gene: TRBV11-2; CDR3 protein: CASSKNYRQYSSYNEQFF; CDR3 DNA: TGTGCCAGCAGCAAAAACTACAGGCAGTACAGCTCCTACAATGAGCAGTTCTTC
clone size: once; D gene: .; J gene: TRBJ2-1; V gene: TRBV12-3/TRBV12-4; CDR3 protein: CASSFGLRNEQFF; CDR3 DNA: TGTGCCAGCAGTTTCGGTTTGCGGAATGAGCAGTTCTTC
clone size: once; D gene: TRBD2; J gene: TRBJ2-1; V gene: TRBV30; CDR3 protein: CAWSLAVTQEQFF; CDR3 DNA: TGTGCCTGGAGCCTAGCGGTCACTCAGGAGCAGTTCTTC
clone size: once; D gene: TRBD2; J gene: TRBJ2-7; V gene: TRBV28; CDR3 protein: CASIGAGVISYEQYF; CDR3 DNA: TGTGCCAGCATCGGGGCGGGAGTGATCTCCTACGAGCAGTACTTC
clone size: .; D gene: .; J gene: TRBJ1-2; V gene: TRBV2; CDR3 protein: CASSEARSYGYTF; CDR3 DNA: TGTGCCAGCAGTGAGGCACGAAGCTATGGCTACACCTTC
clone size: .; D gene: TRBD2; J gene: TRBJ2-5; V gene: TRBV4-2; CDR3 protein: CASSQGTSGGQETQYF; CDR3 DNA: TGTGCCAGCAGCCAAGGGACTAGCGGGGGCCAAGAGACCCAGTACTTC
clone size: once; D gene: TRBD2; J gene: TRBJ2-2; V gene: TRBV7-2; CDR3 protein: CASSSDLAGGRGTGELFF; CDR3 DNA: TGTGCCAGCAGCTCAGATTTAGCGGGAGGGCGGGGCACCGGGGAGCTGTTTTTT
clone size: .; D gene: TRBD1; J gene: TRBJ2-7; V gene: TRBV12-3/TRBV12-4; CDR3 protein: CASGQGAGEQYF; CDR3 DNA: TGTGCCAGCGGGCAGGGGGCAGGCGAGCAGTACTTC
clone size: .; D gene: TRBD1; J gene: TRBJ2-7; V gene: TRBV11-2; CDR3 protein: CASSPDRGEQYF; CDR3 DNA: TGTGCCAGCAGTCCGGACAGGGGCGAGCAGTACTTC
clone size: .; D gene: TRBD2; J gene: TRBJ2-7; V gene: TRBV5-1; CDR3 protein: CASSSRAGGPNEQYF; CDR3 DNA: TGCGCCAGCAGCTCCCGAGCGGGAGGGCCTAACGAGCAGTACTTC
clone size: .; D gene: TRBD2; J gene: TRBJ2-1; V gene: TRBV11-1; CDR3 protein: CASSLGLAYNEQFF; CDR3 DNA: TGTGCCAGCAGCTTGGGACTAGCCTACAATGAGCAGTTCTTC
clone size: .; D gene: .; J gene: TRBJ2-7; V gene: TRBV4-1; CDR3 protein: CASSQVEFYEQYF; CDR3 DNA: TGCGCCAGCAGCCAAGTAGAATTCTACGAGCAGTACTTC
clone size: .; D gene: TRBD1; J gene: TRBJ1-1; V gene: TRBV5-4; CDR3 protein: CASSRDSKGAFF; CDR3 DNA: TGTGCCAGCAGCCGGGACAGCAAGGGAGCTTTCTTT